The 28 T cell receptor beta chains in this list originate from one sample, sequenced in a study of T cells in tuberculosis listed by TCRdb under 2018. The library was generated by the immunoSEQ multiplex PCR assay. Entries here come from immuneACCESS through TCRdb and include only in-frame sequences with V and J called. Some clones fail to appear in such tables; in the studies checked, an unresolved V gene covers under half of the shortfall, and the cause of the remainder is unknown. Within this sample are about 32,000 clones, with roughly 94% of them counted one time only. The top ten constitute about 8% of the sample. The sequencing sample was made of PBMCs. All receptors derive from a donor between 10 and 35 years old with latent tuberculosis or without tuberculosis infection.

This clone occurred once. V and J are TRBV12-1 and TRBJ2-3; TRBD2, as called in the table, went unchecked against the DNA. TRBV12-1 is a documented pseudogene. There are 14 residues in the CDR3. The chain's CDR3 is CASSFVLVGDTQYF. In nucleotides, the CDR3 is TGTGCCAGCAGCTTTGTACTAGTTGGAGATACGCAGTATTTT.

The chain has TRBV4-1 and TRBJ2-7, with 8 bases matching TRBD1. CDR3 length: 15 amino acids. The germline V gene has CDR1 MGHRA and CDR2 YSYEKL. V dropped 3 bases and J dropped 3; count of bases not matched to a gene: 7. CDR3 loop: CASSHRTGTRYEQYF. The CDR3 DNA sequence: TGCGCCAGCAGCCACAGGACAGGGACTCGCTACGAGCAGTACTTC.

The chain couples TRBV5-1 to TRBJ2-7; the match to TRBD2 covers 13 bases. V was pared by 4 bases and J by 3 bases, with 4 bases of the junction left unmatched. The CDR3 is 15 amino acids. Per germline, CDR1 SGHRS and CDR2 YFSETQ. The CDR3 reads CASSVGTSGIYEQYF. CDR3 DNA sequence: TGCGCCAGCAGCGTCGGGACTAGCGGGATCTACGAGCAGTACTTC.

V and J are TRBV14 and TRBJ2-7; the match to TRBD2 covers 10 bases. Germline-derived CDR1 and CDR2 are SGHDN and FVKESK. This CDR3 has 16 residues. V shed 3 bases, J shed 1 base, and the junction held 6 bases outside the gene matches. The CDR3 is CASSHPPSGSSYEQYF. The CDR3 DNA reads TGTGCCAGCAGCCACCCTCCTAGCGGGAGTTCCTACGAGCAGTACTTC.

The chain employs TRBV5-1 and TRBJ1-3; maybe TRBD1 (5 bases). Trimming took off 0 bases at V and 2 bases at J, with 6 bases between the two ends. CDR1 is SGHRS, CDR2 YFSETQ, per germline. The length of the CDR3 is 14 residues. CDR3: CASSLVGAGNTIYF. CDR3 bases: TGCGCCAGCAGCTTGGTAGGGGCTGGAAACACCATATATTTT.

This chain connects TRBV18 to TRBJ2-7, with TRBD2 matching over 14 bases. CDR1 and CDR2 (germline): KGHSH, LQKENI. The CDR3 has 14 amino acids. V shed 6 bases, J shed 6 bases, and the junction held 4 bases outside the gene matches. The CDR3 region has the DNA TGTGCCAGCTCCCCGACTAGCGGGAGGGGCGAGCAGTACTTC. Encoded protein: CASSPTSGRGEQYF.

This sequence joins TRBV4-1 and TRBJ2-4; 8 positions match TRBD2. CDR1 and CDR2 (germline): MGHRA, YSYEKL. The CDR3 has 17 amino acids. V was pared by 4 bases and J by 2 bases, with 10 bases of the junction left unmatched. The CDR3 here is CASSRGGIAGPKNIQYF. The CDR3 nucleotides are TGCGCCAGCAGCCGGGGGGGGATAGCGGGACCCAAAAACATTCAGTACTTC.

The rearrangement uses TRBV7-8 and TRBJ2-3, with D perhaps TRBD2 (6 bases). The V gene lost 3 bases and the J gene lost 0 bases, with 16 bases spanning the gap. The V gene's germline CDR1 is SGHVS and CDR2 FQNEAQ. This CDR3 is built from 17 residues. CDR3 bases: TGTGCCAGCAGCTTGATAGCGGTTCCTCCTAGCACAGATACGCAGTATTTT. Its translation is CASSLIAVPPSTDTQYF.

The chain recombines TRBV5-1 with TRBJ1-3; 7 nucleotides match TRBD1. The CDR3 runs to 17 residues. Germline CDR1 SGHRS, CDR2 YFSETQ. The J segment lost 0 bases and the V segment lost 0 bases, leaving 6 bases of the junction unmatched. For the CDR3, the DNA is TGCGCCAGCAGCTTGGGACAGGGCTTTAGCTCTGGAAACACCATATATTTT. Protein sequence: CASSLGQGFSSGNTIYF.

CDR3 loop: CASAQQRDSYEQYF. Written as DNA, the CDR3 is TGTGCCAGCGCCCAGCAGCGGGACTCCTACGAGCAGTACTTC. The V call is TRBV6-1, the J call TRBJ2-7, with TRBD2 matching 7 bases. The CDR3 runs 14 residues. After removal of 8 bases from V and 0 bases from J, the junction contained 7 bases not matched to a gene. Germline V gene sequence: CDR1 MNHNS, CDR2 SASEGT.

The chain has TRBV5-1 and TRBJ1-2; the D is unclear. Trimming removed 4 bases at V and 4 bases at J, with 14 bases between. The germline gives CDR1 SGHRS, CDR2 YFSETQ. There are 14 residues in the CDR3. This CDR3 is CASSPDEGGYGYTF. The DNA for the CDR3 is TGCGCCAGCAGCCCTGACGAGGGAGGCTATGGCTACACCTTC.

The rearrangement uses TRBV5-4 and TRBJ2-5; 7 bases fit TRBD1. The germline gives CDR1 SGHNT, CDR2 YYREEE (reference sequence). Unmatched junction bases numbered 8, after V lost 4 bases and J lost 5 bases. CDR3 length equals 14 residues. CDR3 protein: CASSPPTGDETQYF. For the CDR3, the DNA is TGTGCCAGCAGCCCCCCTACAGGGGACGAGACCCAGTACTTC.

The chain is built from TRBV6-1 and TRBJ1-5; D gene unclear. The V end was cut by 8 bases, the J end by 0 bases, with 8 bases between. The germline V gene encodes CDR1 MNHNS and CDR2 SASEGT. CDR3 length: 13 residues. This CDR3 reads CASQQISNQPQHF. Here the CDR3 DNA reads TGTGCCAGCCAACAGATTAGCAATCAGCCCCAGCATTTT.

Points on this clone: A junction boundary mismatches the germline segment, possibly from a read error. This chain links TRBV2 with TRBJ1-2; 8 bases are shared with TRBD1. CDR3 length equals 14 residues. In germline, CDR1 is SNHLY, CDR2 FYNNEI. The CDR3 nucleotides are TGTGCCAGCAGGGAAGGACAGGGACCCCCTGGCTACACCTTC. This translates into CASREGQGPPGYTF.

The chain is built from TRBV2 and TRBJ2-1; 12 bases align to TRBD2. Germline CDR1 SNHLY, CDR2 FYNNEI. CDR3 size: 15 residues. J was trimmed by 6 bases and V by 5 bases; bases with no gene match: 5. CDR3 region: CASSHSSGRANEQFF. The CDR3 DNA follows: TGTGCCAGCAGTCACTCTAGCGGGAGGGCCAATGAGCAGTTCTTC.

This rearrangement joins TRBV2 to TRBJ2-1; 8 nucleotides line up with TRBD2. Germline loops: CDR1 SNHLY, CDR2 FYNNEI. This CDR3 spans 15 amino acids. With V trimmed by 4 bases and J by 1 base, 3 bases remained unmatched. CDR3 amino acids: CASSVSSGSYNEQFF. CDR3 bases: TGTGCCAGCAGTGTTTCTAGCGGGTCCTACAATGAGCAGTTCTTC. Complete variable domain (other parts from reference TRBV2 and TRBJ2-1): EPEVTQTPSHQVTQMGQEVILRCVPISNHLYFYWYRQILGQKVEFLVSFYNNEISEKSEIFDDQFSVERPDGSNFTLKIRSTKLEDSAMYFCASSVSSGSYNEQFFGPGTRLTVL.

The sample holds one count of this clone. V usage is TRBV2 and J usage is TRBJ1-1; D unresolved. The V end lost 4 bases, the J end lost 8 bases, and 26 bases lay between the germline ends. The CDR3 contains 17 residues. Germline lookup yields CDR1 SNHLY and CDR2 FYNNEI. The CDR3 nucleotides are TGTGCCAGCAGTGGATTCGGGGTATCCGCTACCCCCCTAGAAGCTTTCTTT. It is translated as CASSGFGVSATPLEAFF.

J is TRBJ2-7 and V is TRBV27, with TRBD2 identical over 8 bases. Germline loops: CDR1 MNHEY, CDR2 SMNVEV (reference sequence). This CDR3 has 15 residues. V lost 5 bases to trimming and J lost 2 bases; unmatched junction nucleotides: 8. CDR3 in amino acids: CASSAASGLPYEQYF. The CDR3 coding sequence is TGTGCCAGCAGTGCCGCTAGCGGGCTCCCCTACGAGCAGTACTTC.

V and J are TRBV2 and TRBJ1-2; D remains ambiguous. The CDR3 totals 13 residues. The V gene's germline CDR1 is SNHLY and CDR2 FYNNEI. V was pared by 7 bases and J by 8 bases, with 17 bases between. CDR3: CASNEGSPAGYTF. In DNA form, the CDR3 reads TGTGCCAGCAACGAGGGATCCCCGGCAGGCTACACCTTC.

Here the CDR3 reads CASSLGVSYEQYF. The CDR3, as DNA: TGTGCCAGCAGCTTAGGCGTCTCCTACGAGCAGTACTTC. This chain links TRBV11-3 with TRBJ2-7; no reliable D call. CDR3 length: 13 residues. The ends were cut back, 1 base at V and 0 bases at J, with 4 bases in the middle. Looked up from germline, CDR1 is SGHNT and CDR2 is YENEEA.

The rearrangement links TRBV19 to TRBJ1-3, with D unresolved. The CDR3 length is 15 residues. Trimming took 3 bases from V and 0 from J, leaving 9 bases between them. In germline, CDR1 is LNHDA, CDR2 SQIVND (reference sequence). The CDR3: CASSIDFDSGNTIYF. The DNA for the CDR3 is TGTGCCAGTAGTATCGACTTCGACTCTGGAAACACCATATATTTT.

J is TRBJ1-3 and V is TRBV29-1; D unresolved. Per the germline V gene, CDR1 is SQVTM and CDR2 is ANQGSEA. This CDR3 is built from 12 residues. V was shortened by 8 bases and J by 2 bases, with 10 bases between the two germline ends. The CDR3 DNA is TGCAGCATTAGACTAACTGGAAACACCATATATTTT. This translates into CSIRLTGNTIYF.

The chain recombines TRBV27 with TRBJ1-2; TRBD1 matches at 7 bases. Trimming removed 4 bases from V and 4 bases from J; junction bases left unmatched: 3. Germline assignment: CDR1 MNHEY and CDR2 SMNVEV (reference sequence). The CDR3 runs 13 residues. The CDR3 is CASSSGGGYGYTF. DNA for the CDR3: TGTGCCAGCAGTTCAGGGGGAGGCTATGGCTACACCTTC.

CDR3: CASSRPGDRRKNYEQYF. The CDR3 nucleotides are TGCGCCAGCAGCCGCCCCGGGGATAGGAGGAAAAACTACGAGCAGTACTTC. The gene calls are TRBV5-1 and TRBJ2-7; D possibly corresponds to TRBD2 (5 bases). Trimming left V 4 bases short and J 3 bases short, with 23 bases between. This CDR3 comprises 17 residues. CDR1 and CDR2 (germline): SGHRS, YFSETQ. Using reference TRBV5-1 and TRBJ2-7 for the parts outside the CDR3, the full variable domain is KAGVTQTPRYLIKTRGQQVTLSCSPISGHRSVSWYQQTPGQGLQFLFEYFSETQRNKGNFPGRFSGRQFSNSRSEMNVSTLELGDSALYLCASSRPGDRRKNYEQYFGPGTRLTVT.

V is TRBV27 and J is TRBJ2-2; 9 bases are shared with TRBD2. The CDR3 length is 16 residues. V lost 5 bases and J lost 7; bases outside the gene matches: 11. Germline CDR1 and CDR2: MNHEY and SMNVEV (reference sequence). The CDR3 region is CASSLPASGTIGELFF. The DNA for the CDR3 is TGTGCCAGCAGTCTCCCGGCTAGCGGGACGATCGGGGAGCTGTTTTTT.

The chain recombines TRBV7-9 with TRBJ2-5; TRBD2 agrees at 14 bases. This CDR3 has 18 residues. The V segment lost 6 bases and the J segment 0 bases; nucleotides outside the gene matches: 9. Germline V gives CDR1 SEHNR, CDR2 FQNEAQ (reference sequence). In DNA form, the CDR3 reads TGTGCCAGCAGTCGGGCCGGGACTAGCGGGAGTAACCAAGAGACCCAGTACTTC. Its protein is CASSRAGTSGSNQETQYF.

The rearrangement uses TRBV25-1 and TRBJ1-2; the D gene is possibly TRBD1 (6 bases). CDR1 is MGHDK, CDR2 SYGVNS, per germline. V was shortened by 11 bases and J by 8 bases, with 18 bases between the two germline ends. This CDR3 contains 12 residues. In nucleotides, the CDR3 is TGTGCCTCACAGGGTTCTGGGCAAGGCTACACCTTC. It is translated as CASQGSGQGYTF.

The rearrangement uses TRBV5-1 and TRBJ1-1; D unclear. The CDR3 has 15 residues. CDR1 is SGHRS and CDR2 is YFSETQ in the germline V gene. V was shortened by 4 bases and J by 3 bases, with 16 bases between the two germline ends. The CDR3 sequence: CASSRFGVGDTEAFF. The CDR3 nucleotides read TGCGCCAGCAGCCGTTTCGGGGTGGGAGACACTGAAGCTTTCTTT.